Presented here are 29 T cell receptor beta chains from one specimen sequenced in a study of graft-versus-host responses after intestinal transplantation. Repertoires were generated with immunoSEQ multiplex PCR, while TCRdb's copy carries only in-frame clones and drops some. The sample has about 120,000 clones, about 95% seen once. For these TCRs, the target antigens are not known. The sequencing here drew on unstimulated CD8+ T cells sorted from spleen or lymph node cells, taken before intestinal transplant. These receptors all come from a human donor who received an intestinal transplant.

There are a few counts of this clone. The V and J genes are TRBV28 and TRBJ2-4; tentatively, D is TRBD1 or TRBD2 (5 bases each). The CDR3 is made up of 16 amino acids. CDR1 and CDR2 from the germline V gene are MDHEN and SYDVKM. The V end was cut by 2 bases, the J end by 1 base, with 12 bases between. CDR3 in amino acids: CASSLGGGWAKNIQYF. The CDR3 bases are TGTGCCAGCAGTTTAGGGGGTGGGTGGGCCAAAAACATTCAGTACTTC.

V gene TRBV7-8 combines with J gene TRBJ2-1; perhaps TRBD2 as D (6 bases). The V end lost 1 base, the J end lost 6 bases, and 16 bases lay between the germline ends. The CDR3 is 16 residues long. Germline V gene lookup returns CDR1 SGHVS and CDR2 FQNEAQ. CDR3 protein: CASSLEGGSGSNEQFF. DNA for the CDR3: TGTGCCAGCAGCTTAGAGGGAGGAAGCGGAAGCAATGAGCAGTTCTTC.

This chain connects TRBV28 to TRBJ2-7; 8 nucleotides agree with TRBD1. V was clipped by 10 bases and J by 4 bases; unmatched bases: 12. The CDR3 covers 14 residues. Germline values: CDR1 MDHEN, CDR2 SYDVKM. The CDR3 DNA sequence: TGTGCCACCCAGTGGGGCAGGGGGCGGTACGAGCAGTACTTC. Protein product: CATQWGRGRYEQYF.

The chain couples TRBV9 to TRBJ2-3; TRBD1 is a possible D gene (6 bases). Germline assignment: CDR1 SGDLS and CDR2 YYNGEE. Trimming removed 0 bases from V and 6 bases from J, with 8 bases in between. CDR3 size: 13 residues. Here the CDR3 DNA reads TGTGCCAGCAGCGTAGCTACAGGGGATACGCAGTATTTT. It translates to CASSVATGDTQYF.

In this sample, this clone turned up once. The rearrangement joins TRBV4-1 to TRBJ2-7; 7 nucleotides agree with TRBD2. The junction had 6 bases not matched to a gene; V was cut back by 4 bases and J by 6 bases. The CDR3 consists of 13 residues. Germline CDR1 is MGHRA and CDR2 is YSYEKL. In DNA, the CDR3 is TGCGCCAGCAGCCCCTCAACGGGAGGCGAGCAGTACTTC. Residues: CASSPSTGGEQYF.

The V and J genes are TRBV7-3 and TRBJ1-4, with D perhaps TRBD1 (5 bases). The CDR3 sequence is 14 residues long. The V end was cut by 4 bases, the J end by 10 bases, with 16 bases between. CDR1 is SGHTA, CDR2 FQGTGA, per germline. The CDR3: CASSSGTDLGKLFF. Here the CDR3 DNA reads TGTGCCAGCAGCTCCGGGACGGATCTCGGAAAACTGTTTTTT.

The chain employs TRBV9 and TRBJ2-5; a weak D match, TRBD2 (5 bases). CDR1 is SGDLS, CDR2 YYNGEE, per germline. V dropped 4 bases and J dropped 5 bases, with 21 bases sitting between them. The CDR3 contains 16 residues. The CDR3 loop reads CASSPRGEDRVETQYF. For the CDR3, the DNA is TGTGCCAGCAGCCCCCGGGGTGAGGATCGGGTGGAGACCCAGTACTTC.

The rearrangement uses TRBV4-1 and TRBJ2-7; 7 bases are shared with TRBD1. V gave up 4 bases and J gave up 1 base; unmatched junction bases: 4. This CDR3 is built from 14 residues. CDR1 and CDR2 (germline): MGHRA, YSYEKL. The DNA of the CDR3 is TGCGCCAGCAGCCTTAGGACAGGTTCCTACGAGCAGTACTTC. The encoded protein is CASSLRTGSYEQYF.

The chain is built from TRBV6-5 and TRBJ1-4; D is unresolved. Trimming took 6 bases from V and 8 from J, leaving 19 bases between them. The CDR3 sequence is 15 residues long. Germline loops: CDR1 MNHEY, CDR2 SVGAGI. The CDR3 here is CASSQSEWGGEKLFF. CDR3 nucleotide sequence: TGTGCCAGCAGCCAATCTGAGTGGGGAGGGGAAAAACTGTTTTTT.

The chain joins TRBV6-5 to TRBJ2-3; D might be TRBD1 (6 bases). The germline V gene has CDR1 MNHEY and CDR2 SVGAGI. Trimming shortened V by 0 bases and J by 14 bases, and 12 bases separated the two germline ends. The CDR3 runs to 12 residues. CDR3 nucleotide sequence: TGTGCCAGCAGTTACTCGAGCTGGGGGCCGTATTTT. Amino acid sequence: CASSYSSWGPYF.

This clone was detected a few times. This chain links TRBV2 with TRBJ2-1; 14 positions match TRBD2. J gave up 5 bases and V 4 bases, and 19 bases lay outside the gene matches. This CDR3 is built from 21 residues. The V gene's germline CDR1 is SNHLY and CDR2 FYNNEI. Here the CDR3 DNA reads TGTGCCAGCAGTGTACCGCCCGGGACTAGCGGGAGTACGGGATCGAACAATGAGCAGTTCTTC. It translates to CASSVPPGTSGSTGSNNEQFF.

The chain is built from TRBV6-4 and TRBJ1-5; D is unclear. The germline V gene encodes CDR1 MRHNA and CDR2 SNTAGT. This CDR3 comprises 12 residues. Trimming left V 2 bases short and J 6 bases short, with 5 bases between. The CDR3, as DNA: TGTGCCAGCAGTGACAGGTTTCAGCCCCAGCATTTT. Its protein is CASSDRFQPQHF.

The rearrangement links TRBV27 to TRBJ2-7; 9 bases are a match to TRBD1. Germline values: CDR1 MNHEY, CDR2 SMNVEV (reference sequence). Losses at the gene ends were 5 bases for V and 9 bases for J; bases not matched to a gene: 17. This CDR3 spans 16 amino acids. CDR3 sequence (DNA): TGTGCCAGCAGTCCTCAGACCGGGACAGGGTCGAAGGGGCAGTACTTC. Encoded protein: CASSPQTGTGSKGQYF.

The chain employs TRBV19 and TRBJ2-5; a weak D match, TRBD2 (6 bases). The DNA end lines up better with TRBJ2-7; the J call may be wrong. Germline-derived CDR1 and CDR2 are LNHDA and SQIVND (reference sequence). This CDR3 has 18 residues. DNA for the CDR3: TGTGCCACCCCAACGGGACCTAAGAAGTTAGCGGAGCACTACGAGCAGTACTTC. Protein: CATPTGPKKLAEHYEQYF.

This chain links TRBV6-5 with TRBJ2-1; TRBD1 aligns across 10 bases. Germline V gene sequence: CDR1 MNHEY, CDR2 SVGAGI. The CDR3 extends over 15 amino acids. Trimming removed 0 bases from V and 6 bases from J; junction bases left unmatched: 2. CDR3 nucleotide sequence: TGTGCCAGCAGTTACTCGACAGGGGGCTTCAATGAGCAGTTCTTC. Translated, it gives CASSYSTGGFNEQFF.

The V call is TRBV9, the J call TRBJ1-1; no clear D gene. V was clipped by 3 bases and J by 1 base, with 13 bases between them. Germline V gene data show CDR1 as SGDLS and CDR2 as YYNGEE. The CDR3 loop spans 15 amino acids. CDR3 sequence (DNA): TGTGCCAGCAGCGAACGAGCAAACAGGAACACTGAAGCTTTCTTT. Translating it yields CASSERANRNTEAFF.

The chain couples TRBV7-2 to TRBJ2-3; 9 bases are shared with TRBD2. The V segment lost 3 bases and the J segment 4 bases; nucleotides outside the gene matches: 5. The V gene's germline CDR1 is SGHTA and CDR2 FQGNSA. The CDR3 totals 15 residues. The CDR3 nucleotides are TGTGCCAGCAGCTTCGCGGGAGGGCCCCCAGATACGCAGTATTTT. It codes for CASSFAGGPPDTQYF.

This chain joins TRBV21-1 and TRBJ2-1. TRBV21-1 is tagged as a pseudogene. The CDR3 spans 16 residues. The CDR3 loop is CASSKGWVGAHNEQFF. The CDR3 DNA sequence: TGTGCCAGCAGCAAAGGGTGGGTCGGGGCCCACAATGAGCAGTTCTTC.

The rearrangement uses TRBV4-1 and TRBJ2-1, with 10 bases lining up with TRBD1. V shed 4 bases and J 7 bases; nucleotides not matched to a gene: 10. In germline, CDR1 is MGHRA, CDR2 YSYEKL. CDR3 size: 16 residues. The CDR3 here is CASSRKGDRGKNEQFF. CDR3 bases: TGCGCCAGCAGCCGTAAGGGGGACAGGGGCAAAAATGAGCAGTTCTTC.

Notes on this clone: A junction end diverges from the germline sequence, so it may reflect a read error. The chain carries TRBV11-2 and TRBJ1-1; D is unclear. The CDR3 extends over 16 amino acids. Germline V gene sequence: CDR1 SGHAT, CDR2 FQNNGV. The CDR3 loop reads CASSLFNFPPNAEAFF. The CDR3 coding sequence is TGTGCCAGCAGCTTATTTAATTTCCCCCCGAACGCTGAAGCTTTCTTT.

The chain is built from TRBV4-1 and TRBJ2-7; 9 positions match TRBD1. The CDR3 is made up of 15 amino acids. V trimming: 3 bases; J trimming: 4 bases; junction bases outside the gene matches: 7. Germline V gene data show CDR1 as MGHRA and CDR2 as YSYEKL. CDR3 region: CASSQLPGQGYEQYF. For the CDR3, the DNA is TGCGCCAGCAGCCAGTTACCGGGACAGGGTTACGAGCAGTACTTC.

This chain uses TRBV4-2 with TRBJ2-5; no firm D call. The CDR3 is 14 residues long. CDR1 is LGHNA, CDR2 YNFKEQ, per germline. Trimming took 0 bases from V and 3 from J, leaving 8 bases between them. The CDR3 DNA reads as TGTGCCAGCAGCCAAGATGTAAGCGAAGAGACCCAGTACTTC. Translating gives CASSQDVSEETQYF.

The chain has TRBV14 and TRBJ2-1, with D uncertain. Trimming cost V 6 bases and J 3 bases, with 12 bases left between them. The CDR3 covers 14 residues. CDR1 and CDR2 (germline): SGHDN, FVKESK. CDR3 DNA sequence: TGTGCCAGCAGTCAGGTGGGCCTCTACAATGAGCAGTTCTTC. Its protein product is CASSQVGLYNEQFF.

In nucleotides, the CDR3 is TGTGCCAGCAGCCGGGACTGGGACAATGAGCAGTTCTTC. This codes for CASSRDWDNEQFF. V is TRBV5-6 and J is TRBJ2-1, with D possibly matching TRBD2 (6 bases). The V end lost 4 bases, the J end lost 5 bases, and 10 bases lay between the germline ends. Germline-derived CDR1 and CDR2 are SGHDT and YYEEEE. The CDR3 contains 13 residues.

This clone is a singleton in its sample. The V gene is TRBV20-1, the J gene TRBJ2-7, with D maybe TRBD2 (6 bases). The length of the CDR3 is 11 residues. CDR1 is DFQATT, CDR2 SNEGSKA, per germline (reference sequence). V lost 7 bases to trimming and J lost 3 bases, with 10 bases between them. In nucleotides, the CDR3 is TGCAGTGTTGGGGGGTACTACGAGCAGTACTTC. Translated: CSVGGYYEQYF.

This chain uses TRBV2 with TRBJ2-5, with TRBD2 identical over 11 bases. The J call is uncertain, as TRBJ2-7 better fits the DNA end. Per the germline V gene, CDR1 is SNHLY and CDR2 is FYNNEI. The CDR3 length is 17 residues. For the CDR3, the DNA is TGTGCCATCCGGGGTAGCGGGAGGGTTCCTGAGTCCTACGAGCAGTACTTC. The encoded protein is CAIRGSGRVPESYEQYF.

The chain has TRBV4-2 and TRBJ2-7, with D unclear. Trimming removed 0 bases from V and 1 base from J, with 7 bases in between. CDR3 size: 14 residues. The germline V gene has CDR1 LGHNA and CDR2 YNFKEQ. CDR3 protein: CASSQDLRSYEQYF. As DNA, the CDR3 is TGTGCCAGCAGCCAAGATCTTAGGTCCTACGAGCAGTACTTC.

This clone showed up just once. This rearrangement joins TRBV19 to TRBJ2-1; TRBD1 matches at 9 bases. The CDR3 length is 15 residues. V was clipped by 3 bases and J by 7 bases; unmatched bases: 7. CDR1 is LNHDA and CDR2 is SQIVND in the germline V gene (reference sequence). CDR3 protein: CASSMGTGNWNEQFF. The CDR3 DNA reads TGTGCCAGTAGTATGGGGACAGGGAATTGGAATGAGCAGTTCTTC.

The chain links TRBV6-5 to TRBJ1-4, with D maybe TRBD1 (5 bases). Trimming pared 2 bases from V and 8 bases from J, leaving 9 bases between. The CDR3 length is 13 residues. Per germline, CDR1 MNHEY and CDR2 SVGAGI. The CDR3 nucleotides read TGTGCCAGCAGTTACGGACAAGTGGAAAAACTGTTTTTT. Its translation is CASSYGQVEKLFF.